This T cell receptor beta chain came from a study of blood T cell dynamics during melanoma immunotherapy. Background on the study: Metastatic melanoma patients received first-line pembrolizumab or nivolumab plus ipilimumab. Overall study findings and caveats: It remained unknown if the driving T cell clones were melanoma-specific. Unlike progressors, later disease-control patients had W3 repertoires gaining clonality or diversity.

Sequencing used immunoSEQ multiplex PCR; TCRdb keeps in-frame clones, though not all of them. The sample gives about 6,000 clones, about four fifths of which show up once; around 33% is in the top ten. Notes on this clone: Its antigen remains unidentified.

Germline V gives CDR1 LGHNA, CDR2 YNFKEQ. The V end was cut by 1 base, the J end by 3 bases, with 7 bases between. This CDR3 has 13 residues. The time point denotes: week 3, after first cycle of checkpoint inhibitor. At 12 weeks after first infusion, RECIST 1.1 defined response for most patients. The starting material was blood, obtained from a patient treated with checkpoint blockade. The chain couples TRBV4-2 to TRBJ2-7; D uncertain. The source of this sequence is a human donor with melanoma. This chain's CDR3 is CASSQGTGYEQYF. In DNA, the CDR3 is TGTGCCAGCAGCCAAGGTACCGGCTACGAGCAGTACTTC.